This TCR beta chain was captured by sequencing in a study of CD4 T cells in relation to SARS-CoV-2 and coronaviruses. Remarks on this clone: What it binds is unknown.

The unexposed donors gave CD4+ T cells in about 2011-2019, prior to COVID-19. CD4+ T cells were isolated from the cells after around eleven days of culture. The table came from immunoSEQ multiplex PCR; TCRdb's copy has only in-frame clones and leaves some out. The repertoire holds more than 20,000 clones, roughly 76% seen once, with around a sixth in the top ten. The germline V gene encodes CDR1 SGHTA and CDR2 FQGTGA. The trim removed 1 base at V and 2 bases at J, leaving 1 base unmatched. The CDR3 extends over 16 amino acids. The rearrangement links TRBV7-3 to TRBJ2-5; 13 bases are a match to TRBD2. Sequenced: CD4+ T cells from PBMCs, cultured in vitro. This clonotype was obtained from a human donor in good health. The CDR3 sequence is CASSLMGLAGQETQYF. The CDR3 region has the DNA TGTGCCAGCAGCTTAATGGGACTAGCGGGGCAAGAGACCCAGTACTTC.